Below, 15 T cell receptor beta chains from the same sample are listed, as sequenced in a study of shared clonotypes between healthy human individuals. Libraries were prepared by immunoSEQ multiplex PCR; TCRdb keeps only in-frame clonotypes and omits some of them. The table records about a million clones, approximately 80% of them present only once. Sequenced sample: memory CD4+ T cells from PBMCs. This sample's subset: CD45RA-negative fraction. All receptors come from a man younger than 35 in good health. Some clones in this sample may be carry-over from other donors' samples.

The CDR3 is CASSLGAGLSPYEQYF. The CDR3 region has the DNA TGTGCCAGCAGCTTAGGCGCAGGCCTCTCCCCTTACGAGCAGTACTTC. The chain recombines TRBV13 with TRBJ2-7, with D unresolved. The CDR3 has 16 residues. Germline CDR1 is PRHDT and CDR2 is FYEKMQ (reference sequence). V lost 0 bases to trimming and J lost 4 bases, with 16 bases between them.

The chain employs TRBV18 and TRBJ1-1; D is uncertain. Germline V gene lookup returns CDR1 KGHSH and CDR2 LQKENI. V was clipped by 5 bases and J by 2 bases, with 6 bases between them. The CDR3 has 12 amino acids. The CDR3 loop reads CASSTLNTEAFF. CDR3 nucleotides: TGTGCCAGCTCAACACTCAACACTGAAGCTTTCTTT.

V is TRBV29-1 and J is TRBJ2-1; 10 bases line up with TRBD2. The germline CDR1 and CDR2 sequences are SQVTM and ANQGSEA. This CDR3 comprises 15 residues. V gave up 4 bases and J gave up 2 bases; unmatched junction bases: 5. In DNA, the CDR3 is TGCAGCGTTGTAGGAACTAGCGGGACCTACAATGAGCAGTTCTTC. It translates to CSVVGTSGTYNEQFF.

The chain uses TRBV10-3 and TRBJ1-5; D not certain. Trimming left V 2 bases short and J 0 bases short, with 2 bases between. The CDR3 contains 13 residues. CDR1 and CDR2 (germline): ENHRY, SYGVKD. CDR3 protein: CAISEGSNQPQHF. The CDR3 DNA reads TGTGCCATCAGTGAGGGTAGCAATCAGCCCCAGCATTTT.

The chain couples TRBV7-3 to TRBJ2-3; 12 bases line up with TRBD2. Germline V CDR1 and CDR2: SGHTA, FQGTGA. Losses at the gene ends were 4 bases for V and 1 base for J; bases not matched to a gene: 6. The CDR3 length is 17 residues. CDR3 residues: CASSSTPSGRGTDTQYF. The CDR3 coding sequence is TGTGCCAGCAGCTCCACCCCTAGCGGGAGGGGCACAGATACGCAGTATTTT. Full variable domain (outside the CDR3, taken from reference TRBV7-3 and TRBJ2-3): GAGVSQTPSNKVTEKGKYVELRCDPISGHTALYWYRQSLGQGPEFLIYFQGTGAADDSGLPNDRFFAVRPEGSVSTLKIQRTERGDSAVYLCASSSTPSGRGTDTQYFGPGTRLTVL.

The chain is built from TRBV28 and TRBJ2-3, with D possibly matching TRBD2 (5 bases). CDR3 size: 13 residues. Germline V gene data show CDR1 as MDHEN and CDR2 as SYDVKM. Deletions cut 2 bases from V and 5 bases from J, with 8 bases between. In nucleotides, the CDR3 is TGTGCCAGCAGTTTAATACGGGGAGATACGCAGTATTTT. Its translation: CASSLIRGDTQYF.

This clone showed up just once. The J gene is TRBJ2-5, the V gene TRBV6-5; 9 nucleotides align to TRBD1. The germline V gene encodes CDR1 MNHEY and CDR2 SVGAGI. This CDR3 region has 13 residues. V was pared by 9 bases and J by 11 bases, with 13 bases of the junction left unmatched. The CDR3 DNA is TGTGCCAGTGGGGTGGGGACAGGGATTTTTCAGTACTTC. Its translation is CASGVGTGIFQYF.

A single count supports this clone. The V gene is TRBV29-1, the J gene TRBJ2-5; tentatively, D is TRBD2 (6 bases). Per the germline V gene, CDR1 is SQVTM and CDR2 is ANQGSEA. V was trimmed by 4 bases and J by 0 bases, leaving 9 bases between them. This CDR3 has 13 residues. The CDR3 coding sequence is TGCAGCGTTGTGGGACTGGACCAAGAGACCCAGTACTTC. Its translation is CSVVGLDQETQYF.

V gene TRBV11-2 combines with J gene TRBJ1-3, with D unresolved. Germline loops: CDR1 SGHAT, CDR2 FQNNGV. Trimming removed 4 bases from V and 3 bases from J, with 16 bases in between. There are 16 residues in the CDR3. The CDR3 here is CASSSSGQASGNTIYF. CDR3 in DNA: TGTGCCAGCAGCTCCTCTGGGCAGGCTAGTGGAAACACCATATATTTT. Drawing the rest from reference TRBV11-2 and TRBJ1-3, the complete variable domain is EAGVAQSPRYKIIEKRQSVAFWCNPISGHATLYWYQQILGQGPKLLIQFQNNGVVDDSQLPKDRFSAERLKGVDSTLKIQPAKLEDSAVYLCASSSSGQASGNTIYFGEGSWLTVV.

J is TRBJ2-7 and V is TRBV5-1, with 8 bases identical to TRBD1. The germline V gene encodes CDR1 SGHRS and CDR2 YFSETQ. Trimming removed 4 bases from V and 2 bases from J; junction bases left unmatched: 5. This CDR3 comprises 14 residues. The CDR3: CASSVGTGPYEQYF. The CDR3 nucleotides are TGCGCCAGCAGCGTAGGGACAGGTCCCTACGAGCAGTACTTC.

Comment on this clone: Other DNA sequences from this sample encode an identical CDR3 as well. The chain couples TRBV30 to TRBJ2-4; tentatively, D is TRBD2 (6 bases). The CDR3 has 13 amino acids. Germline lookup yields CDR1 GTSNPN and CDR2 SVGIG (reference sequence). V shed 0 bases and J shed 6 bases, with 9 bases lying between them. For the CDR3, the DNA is TGTGCCTGGAGTGTAAACGGGAGAAACATTCAGTACTTC. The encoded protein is CAWSVNGRNIQYF.

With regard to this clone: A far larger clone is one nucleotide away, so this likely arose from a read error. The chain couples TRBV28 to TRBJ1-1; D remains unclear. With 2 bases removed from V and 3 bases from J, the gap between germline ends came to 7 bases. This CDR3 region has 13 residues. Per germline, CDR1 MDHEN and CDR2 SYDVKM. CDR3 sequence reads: CASSLRRDTEAFF. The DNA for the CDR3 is TGTGCCAGCAGTTTAAGAAGGGACACTGAAGCTTTCTTT.

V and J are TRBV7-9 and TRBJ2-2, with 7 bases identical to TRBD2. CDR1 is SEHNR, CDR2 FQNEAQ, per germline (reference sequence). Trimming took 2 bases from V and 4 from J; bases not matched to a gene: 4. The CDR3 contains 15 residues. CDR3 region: CASSLRASGTGELFF. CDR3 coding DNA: TGTGCCAGCAGCTTAAGGGCTAGCGGCACCGGGGAGCTGTTTTTT.

CDR3 amino acids: CASSSIGGTQYF. The CDR3 DNA reads TGTGCCAGCAGCTCGATAGGGGGTACGCAGTATTTT. This sequence joins TRBV7-2 and TRBJ2-3; tentative D call: TRBD1 (6 bases). Germline lookup yields CDR1 SGHTA and CDR2 FQGNSA. The CDR3 runs 12 residues. Trimming took 4 bases from V and 8 from J, leaving 10 bases between them.

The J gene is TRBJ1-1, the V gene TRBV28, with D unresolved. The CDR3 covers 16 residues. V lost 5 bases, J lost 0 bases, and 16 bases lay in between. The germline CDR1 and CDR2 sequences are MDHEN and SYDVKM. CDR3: CASSARRNAMNTEAFF. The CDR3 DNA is TGTGCCAGCAGTGCTCGCAGGAACGCCATGAACACTGAAGCTTTCTTT.